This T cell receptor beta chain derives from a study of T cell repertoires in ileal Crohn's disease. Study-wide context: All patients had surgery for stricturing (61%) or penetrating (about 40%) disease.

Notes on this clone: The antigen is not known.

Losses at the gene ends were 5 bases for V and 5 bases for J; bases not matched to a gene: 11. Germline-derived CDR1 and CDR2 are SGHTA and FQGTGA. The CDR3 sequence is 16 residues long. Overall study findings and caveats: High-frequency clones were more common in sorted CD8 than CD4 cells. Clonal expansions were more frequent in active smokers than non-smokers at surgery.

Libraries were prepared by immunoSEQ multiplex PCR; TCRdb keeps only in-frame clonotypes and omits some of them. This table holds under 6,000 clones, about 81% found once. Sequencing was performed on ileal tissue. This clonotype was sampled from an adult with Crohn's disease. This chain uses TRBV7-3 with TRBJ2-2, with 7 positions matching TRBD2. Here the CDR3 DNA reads TGTGCCAGCAGCCCGTTTGGGCAGGGAGGGACCGGGGAGCTGTTTTTT. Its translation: CASSPFGQGGTGELFF.